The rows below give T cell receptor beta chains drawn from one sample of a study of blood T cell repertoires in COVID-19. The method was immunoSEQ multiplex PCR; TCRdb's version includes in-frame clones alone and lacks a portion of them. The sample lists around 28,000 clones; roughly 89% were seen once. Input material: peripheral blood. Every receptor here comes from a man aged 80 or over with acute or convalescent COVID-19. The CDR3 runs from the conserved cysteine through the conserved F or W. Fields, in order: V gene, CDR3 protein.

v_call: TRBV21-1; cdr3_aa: CASSKLGRWSSYNEQFF
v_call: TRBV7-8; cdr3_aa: CASSLSGGLGNTIYF
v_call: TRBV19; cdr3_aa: CASSIEATAGVTDTQYF
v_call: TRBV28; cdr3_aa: CASSRYNSPLHF
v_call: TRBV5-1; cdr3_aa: CASSHTHATNEKLFF
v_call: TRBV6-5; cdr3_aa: CASTRTGEVNEQYF
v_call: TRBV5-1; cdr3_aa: CASSLEGGDTEAFF
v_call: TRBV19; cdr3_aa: CASSIRQGPYEQYF
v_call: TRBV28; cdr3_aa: CASSSGTGTYEQYF
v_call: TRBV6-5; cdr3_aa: CASSLGGTEQYF
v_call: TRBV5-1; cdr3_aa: CASGLGDRFNEQFF
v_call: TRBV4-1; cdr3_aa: CASSPSLGEYQETQYF
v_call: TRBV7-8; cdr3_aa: CASSFFSGGAEQYF
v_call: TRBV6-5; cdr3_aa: CASTPQGGTDTQYF
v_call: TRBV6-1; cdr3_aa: CASSEKRTGELFF
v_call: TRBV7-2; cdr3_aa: CASSYSGPRGELFF
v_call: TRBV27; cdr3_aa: CASSSWGRGGNEQFF
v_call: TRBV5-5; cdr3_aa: CASSRGGADTQYF
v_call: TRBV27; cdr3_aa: CASSSLVKVGYGYTF
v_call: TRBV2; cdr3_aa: CASTDRGQEETQYF
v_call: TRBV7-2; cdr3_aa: CASSTPPGLAGYNEQFF
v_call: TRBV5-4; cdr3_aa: CASSLPRTRDTGELFF
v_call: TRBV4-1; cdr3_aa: CASSQRGPYEKLFF
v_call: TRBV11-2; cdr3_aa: CASSIRYSSVEGSYEQYF
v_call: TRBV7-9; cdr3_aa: CASSLGTAYGYTF
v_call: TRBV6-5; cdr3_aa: CASSYSNGAQGTFF
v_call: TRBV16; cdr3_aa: CASSPLGGSNQPQHF
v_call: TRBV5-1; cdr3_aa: CASSLGQGGVSDTQYF
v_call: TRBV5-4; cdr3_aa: CASSLDASAYNEQFF
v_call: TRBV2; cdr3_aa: CASDAGGNNSPLHF
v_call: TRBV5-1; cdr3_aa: CASSPTIGEQYF
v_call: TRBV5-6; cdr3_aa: CASSLMREGTDTQYF
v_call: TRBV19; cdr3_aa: CASSGLAGRQETQYF